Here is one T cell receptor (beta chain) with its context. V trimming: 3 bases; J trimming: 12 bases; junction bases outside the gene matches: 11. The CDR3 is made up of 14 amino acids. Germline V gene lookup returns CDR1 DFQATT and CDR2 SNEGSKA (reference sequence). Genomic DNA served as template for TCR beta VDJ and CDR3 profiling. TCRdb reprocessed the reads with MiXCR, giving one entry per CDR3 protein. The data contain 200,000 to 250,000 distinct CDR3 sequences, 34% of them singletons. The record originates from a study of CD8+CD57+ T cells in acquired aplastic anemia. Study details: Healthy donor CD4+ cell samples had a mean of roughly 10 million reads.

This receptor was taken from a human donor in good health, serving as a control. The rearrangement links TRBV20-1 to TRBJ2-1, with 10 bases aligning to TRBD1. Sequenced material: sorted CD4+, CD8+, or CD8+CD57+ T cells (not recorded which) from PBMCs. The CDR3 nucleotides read TGCAGTGCTAGGACAGGGGGCGGCACAGATACGCAGTTCTTC. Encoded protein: CSARTGGGTDTQFF.